The T cell receptor (beta chain) described here comes from a study of cytomegalovirus exposure and HLA in healthy donors. In the study overall: The platform used for the approximately 130 validation repertoires matched that of the 500 to 850 first-cohort repertoires, a later analysis reported.

The CDR3 extends over 15 amino acids. Germline assignment: CDR1 SGDLS and CDR2 YYNGEE. The junction had 3 bases not matched to a gene; V was cut back by 0 bases and J by 6 bases. Concerning this clone itself: Its antigen is unidentified.

Broader study findings: According to a subsequent analysis, TCR clusters from the first cohort were inclined to appear together in the 110 or so validation repertoires.

Profiled with immunoSEQ multiplex PCR; TCRdb holds only in-frame clones, not every one. The profile shows around 100,000 clones, about 95% of them singletons. Material for sequencing was PBMCs. This TCR was sampled from a woman between 18 and 29 years old in good health and CMV-seronegative. This chain connects TRBV9 to TRBJ1-6, with 7 bases lining up with TRBD1. CDR3 in DNA: TGTGCCAGCAGCGTAGGGTCAGGGGGTAATTCACCCCTCCACTTT. Protein sequence: CASSVGSGGNSPLHF.